This T cell receptor (beta chain) was identified during a study of identical twins. CDR3 length: 17 amino acids. V was shortened by 1 base and J by 2 bases, with 16 bases between the two germline ends. TCRdb independently ran MiXCR on the 5' RACE reads; one entry per CDR3 protein. The sample lists just over 500,000 distinct CDR3 sequences, less than 25% occurring once. Concerning this clonotype: The antigen is unknown.

Study outcomes and limitations: Cross-sectional statistical analysis was relied on for the conclusions, without the same donors being followed. Among beta out-of-frame sequences, excess sharing between twins appeared weaker.

Separately, the same data were catalogued under a study of T cells expressing NK-cell markers. That source reports: Top CD8+ clonotypes included the dominant CD3+CD56+NKG2C+ clonotypes in several donors.

This chain connects TRBV12-3 or TRBV12-4 to TRBJ2-3; D gene uncertain. The receptor was derived from a woman under 30 in good health. The sequenced sample was CD4+ T cells sorted from blood. The CDR3 bases are TGTGCCAGCAGTTTAGTACCCGTCAGCGTGTCCACAGATACGCAGTATTTT. Residues: CASSLVPVSVSTDTQYF.